The sequence of this TCR beta chain was determined in a study of beta chain features in type 1 diabetes. Expressed TCRB transcripts were sequenced after all isolated RNA was converted to cDNA. Repertoires were generated with immunoSEQ multiplex PCR, while TCRdb's copy carries only in-frame clones and drops some. The sample lists some 140,000 clones, about a tenth occurring once. This clone came up many times. This CDR3 has 16 residues. CDR1 is SGHRS, CDR2 YFSETQ, per germline. V was trimmed by 7 bases and J by 0 bases, leaving 17 bases between them. V gene TRBV5-1 combines with J gene TRBJ2-1; weak D call: TRBD2 (5 bases). The sample consisted of central memory CD4+ T cells from blood. This TCR derives from a man younger than 30 in good health. The CDR3 DNA reads TGCGCCAGCGTATATCTAGCCGGCGGCTCCTACAATGAGCAGTTCTTC. Translated, it gives CASVYLAGGSYNEQFF. Full variable domain (missing parts from reference TRBV5-1 and TRBJ2-1): KAGVTQTPRYLIKTRGQQVTLSCSPISGHRSVSWYQQTPGQGLQFLFEYFSETQRNKGNFPGRFSGRQFSNSRSEMNVSTLELGDSALYLCASVYLAGGSYNEQFFGPGTRLTVL.